The 19 T cell receptor beta chains below were found in one sample sequenced in a study of T cell repertoires in cytomegalovirus infection. What these receptors recognize is not known. TCRdb recomputed calls from the reads with MiXCR, one row per CDR3 protein. The sample lists 700,000 to 850,000 distinct CDR3 sequences; approximately 32% were seen once. The sequencing used cultured CD8+ T cells from PBMCs, collected from culture after CMV antigen stimulation. These receptors were obtained from a human donor in good health (CMV status not recorded). Some clones in this sample may be carry-over from other donors' samples.

The chain has TRBV20-1 and TRBJ2-1; TRBD2 agrees at 9 bases. The CDR3 has 13 residues. V was pared by 2 bases and J by 5 bases, with 1 base of the junction left unmatched. Per germline, CDR1 DFQATT and CDR2 SNEGSKA (reference sequence). The CDR3 is CSARKRGDNEQFF. The CDR3, as DNA: TGCAGTGCTAGAAAGCGGGGGGACAATGAGCAGTTCTTC.

The rearrangement links TRBV7-6 to TRBJ2-5; D uncertain. The V gene's germline CDR1 is SGHVS and CDR2 FNYEAQ. This CDR3 comprises 16 residues. Trimming stripped 0 bases from V and 1 base from J, with 12 bases between. The CDR3 sequence: CASSLAVPWGQETQYF. As DNA, the CDR3 is TGTGCCAGCAGCTTAGCGGTTCCCTGGGGCCAAGAGACCCAGTACTTC.

The sample holds a few counts of this clonotype. The chain combines TRBV24-1 with TRBJ2-3, with 10 positions matching TRBD1. The CDR3 loop spans 19 amino acids. CDR1 and CDR2 (germline): KGHDR, SFDVKD. The ends lost 0 bases at V and 3 bases at J; junction bases unmatched: 11. The CDR3 DNA reads as TGTGCCACCAGTGATTTGAGGATAAAGCCGGGACAGGGGACAGATACGCAGTATTTT. It specifies CATSDLRIKPGQGTDTQYF.

This clonotype was seen a single time. Its ends do not fully match the called genes, so a read error is possible. This rearrangement joins TRBV7-3 to TRBJ2-1, with 8 bases identical to TRBD1. The CDR3 consists of 15 residues. CDR1 is SGHTA, CDR2 FQGTGA, per germline. CDR3: CVSRPTGQAVGEQFF. CDR3 nucleotide sequence: TGTGTCAGCAGACCTACGGGACAGGCTGTGGGTGAGCAGTTCTTC.

In this sample, this clonotype turned up a few times. This rearrangement joins TRBV27 to TRBJ2-3, with 9 bases lining up with TRBD2. J was trimmed by 8 bases and V by 5 bases; bases with no gene match: 14. The CDR3 has 16 residues. Per the germline V gene, CDR1 is MNHEY and CDR2 is SMNVEV (reference sequence). The CDR3 region has the DNA TGTGCCAGCAGTCCAGGACTAGCGAACCCCACCCCTACGCAGTATTTT. It is translated as CASSPGLANPTPTQYF.

This clonotype was detected only a few times. CDR3 sequence (DNA): TGTGCCAGCAGCCCCCATTACCCGGGGCAGGGCTACAATGAGCAGTTCTTC. Protein product: CASSPHYPGQGYNEQFF. The chain is built from TRBV7-6 and TRBJ2-1; the D gene could be TRBD1 or TRBD2 (5 bases each). Trimming took 5 bases from V and 3 from J, leaving 20 bases between them. The CDR3 has 17 residues. Germline-derived CDR1 and CDR2 are SGHVS and FNYEAQ.

This clonotype was observed many times. The chain carries TRBV11-1 and TRBJ2-3; TRBD1 aligns across 10 bases. Losses at the gene ends were 8 bases for V and 0 bases for J; bases not matched to a gene: 11. Germline V lookup: CDR1 SGHAT, CDR2 FQDESV (reference sequence). The CDR3 is made up of 17 amino acids. CDR3 in DNA: TGTGCCAGCTCCGGGACAGGGGAAGGAGGGAGCACAGATACGCAGTATTTT. Protein sequence: CASSGTGEGGSTDTQYF.

This clonotype was seen just once. The V and J genes are TRBV3-1 and TRBJ2-1; 14 nucleotides align to TRBD2. J lost 5 bases, V lost 0 bases, and 6 bases had no gene match. Germline CDR1 and CDR2: LGHDT and YNNKEL (reference sequence). The CDR3 runs to 18 residues. The CDR3 protein is CASSQDIGLAGGNNEQFF. CDR3 coding DNA: TGTGCCAGCAGCCAAGATATTGGACTAGCGGGGGGAAACAATGAGCAGTTCTTC.

This clonotype has more than one count but fewer than ten. The chain has TRBV7-2 and TRBJ2-7; D is unclear. Trimming took off 4 bases at V and 6 bases at J, with 13 bases between the two ends. Germline loops: CDR1 SGHTA, CDR2 FQGNSA. The CDR3 runs to 13 residues. CDR3 region: CASSWVPYSEQYF. Written as DNA, the CDR3 is TGTGCCAGCAGCTGGGTCCCCTACTCCGAGCAGTACTTC.

In regard to this clonotype: The junction shows a germline mismatch at one end, possibly a read error. V usage is TRBV19 and J usage is TRBJ2-1; D is ambiguous. The CDR3 runs to 13 residues. The germline V gene has CDR1 LNHDA and CDR2 SQIVND (reference sequence). CDR3 DNA sequence: TGTGTCAGTAGCATAGATTGGTACAATGAGCAGTTCTTC. Its translation is CVSSIDWYNEQFF.

This clonotype was seen a few times. The CDR3 sequence is CASSRTDNYGYTF. CDR3 sequence (DNA): TGTGCCAGCAGCCGGACAGATAACTATGGCTACACCTTC. J is TRBJ1-2 and V is TRBV14; weak D call: TRBD1 (6 bases). Per germline, CDR1 SGHDN and CDR2 FVKESK. With 4 bases removed from V and 1 base from J, the gap between germline ends came to 7 bases. The CDR3 is 13 amino acids.

This chain joins TRBV7-9 and TRBJ2-7, with 10 bases matching TRBD1. V lost 3 bases and J lost 5; bases outside the gene matches: 7. This CDR3 is 15 amino acids long. In germline, CDR1 is SEHNR, CDR2 FQNEAQ (reference sequence). CDR3 coding DNA: TGTGCCAGCAGCTTTCCGGGACAGGGGTTCAACGAGCAGTACTTC. This codes for CASSFPGQGFNEQYF.

The V call is TRBV7-4, the J call TRBJ2-1; 10 bases match TRBD2. Germline V CDR1 and CDR2: SGHVT, SQSDAQ. Trimming cost V 6 bases and J 4 bases; bases outside gene matches: 0. This CDR3 contains 13 residues. The CDR3 reads CASRLAGYNEQFF. The CDR3 nucleotides are TGTGCCAGCAGACTAGCGGGGTACAATGAGCAGTTCTTC.

The table lists this clonotype with a count of one. This chain links TRBV7-3 with TRBJ2-3; TRBD2 matches at 9 bases. CDR1 and CDR2 from the germline V gene are SGHTA and FQGTGA. V shed 5 bases, J shed 9 bases, and the junction held 9 bases outside the gene matches. The CDR3 covers 14 residues. CDR3 amino acids: CASSEGVAGATQYF. For the CDR3, the DNA is TGTGCCAGCAGCGAGGGGGTAGCGGGGGCGACGCAGTATTTT. The complete variable domain, with remaining parts taken from reference TRBV7-3 and TRBJ2-3, reads GAGVSQTPSNKVTEKGKYVELRCDPISGHTALYWYRQSLGQGPEFLIYFQGTGAADDSGLPNDRFFAVRPEGSVSTLKIQRTERGDSAVYLCASSEGVAGATQYFGPGTRLTVL.

Details on this clonotype: One junction end does not reproduce the germline sequence, and a read error may be involved. The chain recombines TRBV7-6 with TRBJ1-2, with TRBD1 matching 7 bases. The germline gives CDR1 SGHVS, CDR2 FNYEAQ. The CDR3 consists of 18 residues. CDR3 sequence: CVSSLQGGDWTGFYGYTF. The DNA for the CDR3 is TGTGTCAGCAGCTTACAAGGGGGTGATTGGACAGGATTCTATGGCTACACCTTC. Full variable domain (remainder filled in from reference TRBV7-6 and TRBJ1-2): GAGVSQSPRYKVTKRGQDVALRCDPISGHVSLYWYRQALGQGPEFLTYFNYEAQQDKSGLPNDRFSAERPEGSISTLTIQRTEQRDSAMYRCVSSLQGGDWTGFYGYTFGSGTRLTVV.

This clonotype was observed a few times. In DNA, the CDR3 is TGTGCCAGCAGCTTAGCGAGAGAAAACATTCAGTACTTC. It yields the protein CASSLARENIQYF. This sequence joins TRBV7-9 and TRBJ2-4; D not resolved. Germline V gene data show CDR1 as SEHNR and CDR2 as FQNEAQ (reference sequence). V was pared by 0 bases and J by 5 bases, with 5 bases between. The CDR3 has 13 amino acids.

The chain combines TRBV12-3 or TRBV12-4 with TRBJ2-1, with 9 positions matching TRBD1. The CDR3 consists of 14 residues. V gave up 6 bases and J gave up 6 bases; unmatched junction bases: 6. In DNA, the CDR3 is TGTGCCAGCAGCCGGGGACAGGGCTTCAATGAGCAGTTCTTC. It codes for CASSRGQGFNEQFF.

This clonotype has only one observation. The chain has TRBV6-5 and TRBJ1-1, with TRBD1 as a possible D gene (5 bases). This CDR3 comprises 15 residues. Germline lookup yields CDR1 MNHEY and CDR2 SVGAGI. Trimming removed 2 bases at V and 4 bases at J, with 14 bases between. CDR3 in amino acids: CASSYLRDGTTEAFF. CDR3 bases: TGTGCCAGCAGTTACCTCCGGGACGGAACCACTGAAGCTTTCTTT.

The chain uses TRBV27 and TRBJ2-5; unclear D gene. Germline loops: CDR1 MNHEY, CDR2 SMNVEV (reference sequence). V was clipped by 8 bases and J by 5 bases, with 6 bases between them. This CDR3 region has 10 residues. DNA for the CDR3: TGTGCCAGCGGGTTTGAGACCCAGTACTTC. It encodes CASGFETQYF.